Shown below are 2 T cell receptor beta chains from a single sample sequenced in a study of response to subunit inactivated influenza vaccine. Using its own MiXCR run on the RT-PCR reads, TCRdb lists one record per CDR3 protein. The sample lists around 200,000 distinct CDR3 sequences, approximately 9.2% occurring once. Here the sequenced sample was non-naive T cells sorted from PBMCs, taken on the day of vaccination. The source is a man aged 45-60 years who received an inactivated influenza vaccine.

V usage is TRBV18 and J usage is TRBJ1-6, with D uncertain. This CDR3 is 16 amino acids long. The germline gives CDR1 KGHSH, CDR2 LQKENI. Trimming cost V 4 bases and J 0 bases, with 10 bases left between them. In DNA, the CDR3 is TGTGCCAGCTCACGGGAGAGCAGCTCCTATAATTCACCCCTCCACTTT. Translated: CASSRESSSYNSPLHF.

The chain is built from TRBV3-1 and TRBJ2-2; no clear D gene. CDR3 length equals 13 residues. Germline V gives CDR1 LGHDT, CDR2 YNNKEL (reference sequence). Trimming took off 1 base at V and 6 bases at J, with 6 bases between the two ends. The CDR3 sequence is CASSQVYAGELFF. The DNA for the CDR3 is TGTGCCAGCAGCCAAGTTTACGCCGGGGAGCTGTTTTTT.